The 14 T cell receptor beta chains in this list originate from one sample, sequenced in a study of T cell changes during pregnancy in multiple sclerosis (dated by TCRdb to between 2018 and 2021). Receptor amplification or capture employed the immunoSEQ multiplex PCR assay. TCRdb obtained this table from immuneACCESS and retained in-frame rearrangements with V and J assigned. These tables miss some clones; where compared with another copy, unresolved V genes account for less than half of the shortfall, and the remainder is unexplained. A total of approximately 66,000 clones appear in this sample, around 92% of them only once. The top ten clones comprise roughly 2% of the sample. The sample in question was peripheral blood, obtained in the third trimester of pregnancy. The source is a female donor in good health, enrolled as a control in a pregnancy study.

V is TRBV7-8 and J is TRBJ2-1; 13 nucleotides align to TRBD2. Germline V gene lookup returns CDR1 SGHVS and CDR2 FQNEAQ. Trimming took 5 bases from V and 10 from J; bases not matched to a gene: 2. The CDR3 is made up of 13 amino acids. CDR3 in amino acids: CASSGTSGIEQFF. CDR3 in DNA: TGTGCCAGCAGCGGGACTAGCGGGATAGAGCAGTTCTTC.

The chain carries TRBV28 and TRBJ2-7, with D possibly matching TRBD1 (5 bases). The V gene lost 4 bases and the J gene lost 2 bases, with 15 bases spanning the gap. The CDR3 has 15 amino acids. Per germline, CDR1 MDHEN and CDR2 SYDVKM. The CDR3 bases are TGTGCCAGCAGTTCAACTACAGGCGGCACCTACGAGCAGTACTTC. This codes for CASSSTTGGTYEQYF. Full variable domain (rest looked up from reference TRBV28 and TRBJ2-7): DVKVTQSSRYLVKRTGEKVFLECVQDMDHENMFWYRQDPGLGLRLIYFSYDVKMKEKGDIPEGYSVSREKKERFSLILESASTNQTSMYLCASSSTTGGTYEQYFGPGTRLTVT.

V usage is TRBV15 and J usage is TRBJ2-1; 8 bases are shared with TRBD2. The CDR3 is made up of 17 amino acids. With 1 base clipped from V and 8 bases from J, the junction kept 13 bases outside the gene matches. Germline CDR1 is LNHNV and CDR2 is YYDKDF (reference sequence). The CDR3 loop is CATSRGVRSGSIDEQFF. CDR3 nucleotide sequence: TGTGCCACCAGCAGAGGAGTTCGAAGCGGGAGTATCGATGAGCAGTTCTTC.

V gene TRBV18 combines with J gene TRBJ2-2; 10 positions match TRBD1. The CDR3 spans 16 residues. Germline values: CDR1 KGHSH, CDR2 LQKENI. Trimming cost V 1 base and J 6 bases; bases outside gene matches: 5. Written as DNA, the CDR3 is TGTGCCAGCTCACCACAGCCCGGACAGGGGGCCGGGGAGCTGTTTTTT. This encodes CASSPQPGQGAGELFF.

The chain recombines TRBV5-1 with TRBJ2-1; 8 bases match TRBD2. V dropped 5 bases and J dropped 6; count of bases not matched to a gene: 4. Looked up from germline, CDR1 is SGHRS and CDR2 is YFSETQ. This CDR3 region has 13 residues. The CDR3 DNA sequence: TGCGCCAGCAGTTCGGGACTAGGCAATGAGCAGTTCTTC. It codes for CASSSGLGNEQFF.

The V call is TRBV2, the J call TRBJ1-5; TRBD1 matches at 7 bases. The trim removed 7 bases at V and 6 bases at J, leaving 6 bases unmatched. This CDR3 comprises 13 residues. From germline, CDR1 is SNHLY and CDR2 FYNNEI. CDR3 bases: TGTGCCAGCAACTGGGACAGAAGTCAGCCCCAGCATTTT. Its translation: CASNWDRSQPQHF.

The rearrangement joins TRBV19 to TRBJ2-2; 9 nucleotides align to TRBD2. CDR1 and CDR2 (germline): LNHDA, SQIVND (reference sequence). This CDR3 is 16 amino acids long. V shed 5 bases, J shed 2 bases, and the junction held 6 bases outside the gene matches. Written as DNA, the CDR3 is TGTGCCAGTAGTTTACGGACTAGCGTAAACACCGGGGAGCTGTTTTTT. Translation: CASSLRTSVNTGELFF.

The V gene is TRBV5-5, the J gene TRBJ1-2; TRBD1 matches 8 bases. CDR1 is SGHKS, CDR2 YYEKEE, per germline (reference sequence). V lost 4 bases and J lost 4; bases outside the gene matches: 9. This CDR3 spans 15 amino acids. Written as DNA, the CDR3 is TGTGCCAGCAGCCTAAGAATAGGACAGGGCTATGGCTACACCTTC. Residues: CASSLRIGQGYGYTF.

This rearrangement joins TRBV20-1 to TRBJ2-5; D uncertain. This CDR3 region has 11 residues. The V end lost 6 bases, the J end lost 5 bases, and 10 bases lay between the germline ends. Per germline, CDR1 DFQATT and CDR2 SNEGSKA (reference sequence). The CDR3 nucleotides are TGCAGTGCGCGAGCTCGTGAGACCCAGTACTTC. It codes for CSARARETQYF.

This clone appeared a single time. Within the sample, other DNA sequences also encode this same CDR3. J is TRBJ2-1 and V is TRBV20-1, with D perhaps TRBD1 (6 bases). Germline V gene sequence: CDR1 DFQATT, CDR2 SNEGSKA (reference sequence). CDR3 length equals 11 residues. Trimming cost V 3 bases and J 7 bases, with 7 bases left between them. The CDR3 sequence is CSASRGNEQFF. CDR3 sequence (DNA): TGCAGTGCTAGCAGGGGTAATGAGCAGTTCTTC.

The CDR3: CSVTTGVFSFF. The CDR3 bases are TGCAGCGTGACGACAGGGGTCTTTTCTTTCTTT. This chain links TRBV29-1 with TRBJ1-1, with TRBD1 matching over 8 bases. The CDR3 extends over 11 amino acids. V shed 6 bases, J shed 12 bases, and the junction held 9 bases outside the gene matches. Germline V lookup: CDR1 SQVTM, CDR2 ANQGSEA.

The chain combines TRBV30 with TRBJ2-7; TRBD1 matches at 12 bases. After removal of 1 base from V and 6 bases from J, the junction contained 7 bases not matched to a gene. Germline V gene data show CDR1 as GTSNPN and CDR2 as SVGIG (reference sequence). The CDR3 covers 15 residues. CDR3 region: CAWSASGTGGGEQYF. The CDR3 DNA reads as TGTGCCTGGAGTGCTTCCGGGACAGGGGGCGGCGAGCAGTACTTC.

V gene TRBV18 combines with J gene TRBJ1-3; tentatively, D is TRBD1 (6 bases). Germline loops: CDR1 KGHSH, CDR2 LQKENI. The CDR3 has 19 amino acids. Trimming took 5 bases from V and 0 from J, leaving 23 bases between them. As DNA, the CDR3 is TGTGCCAGCTCATCAACCGGGACATGGAGGACGAGCTCTGGAAACACCATATATTTT. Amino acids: CASSSTGTWRTSSGNTIYF. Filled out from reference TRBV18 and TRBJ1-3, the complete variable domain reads NAGVMQNPRHLVRRRGQEARLRCSPMKGHSHVYWYRQLPEEGLKFMVYLQKENIIDESGMPKERFSAEFPKEGPSILRIQQVVRGDSAAYFCASSSTGTWRTSSGNTIYFGEGSWLTVV.

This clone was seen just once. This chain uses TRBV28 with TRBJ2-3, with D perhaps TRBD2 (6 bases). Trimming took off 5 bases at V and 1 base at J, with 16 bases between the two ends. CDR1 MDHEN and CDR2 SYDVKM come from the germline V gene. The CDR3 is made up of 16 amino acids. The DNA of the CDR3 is TGTGCCAGCAGTATTCCGTTCGGGGGTCGCACAGATACGCAGTATTTT. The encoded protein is CASSIPFGGRTDTQYF.